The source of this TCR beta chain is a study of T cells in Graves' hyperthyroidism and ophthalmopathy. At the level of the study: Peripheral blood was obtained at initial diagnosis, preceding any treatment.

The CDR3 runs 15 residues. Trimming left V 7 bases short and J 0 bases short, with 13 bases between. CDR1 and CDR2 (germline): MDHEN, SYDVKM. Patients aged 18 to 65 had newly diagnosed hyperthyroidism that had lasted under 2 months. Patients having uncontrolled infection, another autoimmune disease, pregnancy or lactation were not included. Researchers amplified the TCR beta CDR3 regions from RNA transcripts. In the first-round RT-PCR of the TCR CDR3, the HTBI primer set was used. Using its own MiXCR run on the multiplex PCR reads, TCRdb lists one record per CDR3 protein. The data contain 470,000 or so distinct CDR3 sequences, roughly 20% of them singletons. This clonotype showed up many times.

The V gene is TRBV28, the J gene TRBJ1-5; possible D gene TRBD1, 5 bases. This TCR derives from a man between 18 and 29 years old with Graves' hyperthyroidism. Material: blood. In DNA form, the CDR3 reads TGTGCCAGCACCACGGGACCGTATAGCAATCAGCCCCAGCATTTT. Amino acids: CASTTGPYSNQPQHF.